The clone carrying this T cell receptor beta chain was counted only a few times. The target antigen is unknown. Reverse transcribing all isolated RNA meant expressed TCRB transcripts were sequenced. TCRdb keeps only in-frame clones here, not all; method: immunoSEQ multiplex PCR. This sample has a few hundred thousand clones, with roughly 14% found just once. One heparinised draw, averaging roughly 110 mL, was taken per donor. This sample is drawn from a study of beta chain features in type 1 diabetes. Study-level points and caveats: Moderately but significantly shorter TCRB CDR3s were found in Type 1 diabetes patients in all four CD4+ subsets. PCR may have favored shorter templates equally in patients and controls.

V dropped 5 bases and J dropped 4; count of bases not matched to a gene: 8. The germline CDR1 and CDR2 sequences are SGHTA and FQGNSA. The CDR3 runs to 14 residues. The sequence was obtained from a woman younger than 30 with type 1 diabetes. The sample was naive CD4+ T cells from blood. The chain employs TRBV7-2 and TRBJ2-7; 7 nucleotides line up with TRBD1. CDR3 nucleotides: TGTGCCAGCAGCGAAGGTCCCAGGGGGTACGAGCAGTACTTC. As protein: CASSEGPRGYEQYF. The variable domain in full, completed from reference TRBV7-2 and TRBJ2-7, reads GAGVSQSPSNKVTEKGKDVELRCDPISGHTALYWYRQSLGQGLEFLIYFQGNSAPDKSGLPSDRFSAERTGGSVSTLTIQRTQQEDSAVYLCASSEGPRGYEQYFGPGTRLTVT.